These 20 T cell receptor beta chains share one sample of origin, sequenced in a study of blood T cell repertoires in COVID-19. The data were produced by immunoSEQ multiplex PCR, yet TCRdb's version contains in-frame clones alone and is incomplete. The repertoire holds roughly 230,000 clones, with about 80% as singletons. Sequencing used peripheral blood. These TCRs come from a man aged 45-65 years with active or convalescent COVID-19.

The chain combines TRBV5-4 with TRBJ2-2; D might be TRBD1 (5 bases). This CDR3 has 15 residues. Trimming left V 4 bases short and J 0 bases short, with 10 bases between. Germline V gene data show CDR1 as SGHNT and CDR2 as YYREEE (reference sequence). In DNA form, the CDR3 reads TGTGCCAGCAGCCCGAGGACACCGAACACCGGGGAGCTGTTTTTT. Encoded protein: CASSPRTPNTGELFF.

V gene TRBV11-2 combines with J gene TRBJ1-5, with D unclear. Trimming took 4 bases from V and 6 from J, leaving 10 bases between them. The CDR3 sequence is 13 residues long. Germline CDR1 is SGHAT and CDR2 is FQNNGV. In nucleotides, the CDR3 is TGTGCCAGCAGCTCTAACCTGCTTCAGCCCCAGCATTTT. Encoded protein: CASSSNLLQPQHF.

The V and J genes are TRBV7-6 and TRBJ2-1, with 7 bases that match TRBD1. Germline V gives CDR1 SGHVS, CDR2 FNYEAQ. V was pared by 5 bases and J by 9 bases, with 13 bases of the junction left unmatched. The CDR3 has 15 residues. The CDR3: CASSPVTGRGTEQFF. CDR3 DNA: TGTGCCAGCAGCCCGGTGACAGGGCGAGGGACTGAGCAGTTCTTC. Drawing the rest from reference TRBV7-6 and TRBJ2-1, the complete variable domain is GAGVSQSPRYKVTKRGQDVALRCDPISGHVSLYWYRQALGQGPEFLTYFNYEAQQDKSGLPNDRFSAERPEGSISTLTIQRTEQRDSAMYRCASSPVTGRGTEQFFGPGTRLTVL.

V gene TRBV7-8 combines with J gene TRBJ2-7, with 10 bases identical to TRBD2. Germline CDR1 is SGHVS and CDR2 is FQNEAQ. V trimming: 7 bases; J trimming: 3 bases; junction bases outside the gene matches: 6. The CDR3 runs 14 residues. As DNA, the CDR3 is TGTGCCAGCATGGGAGCGGGGGGGATCTACGAGCAGTACTTC. Translating gives CASMGAGGIYEQYF.

V and J are TRBV5-5 and TRBJ1-1, with D uncertain. There are 16 residues in the CDR3. The V end lost 0 bases, the J end lost 1 base, and 13 bases lay between the germline ends. Germline CDR1 and CDR2: SGHKS and YYEKEE (reference sequence). The CDR3 sequence is CASSLDFVLKNTEAFF. CDR3 DNA sequence: TGTGCCAGCAGCTTGGATTTCGTACTAAAGAACACTGAAGCTTTCTTT.

This sequence joins TRBV19 and TRBJ1-5; 7 bases fit TRBD1. The germline CDR1 and CDR2 sequences are LNHDA and SQIVND (reference sequence). The junction had 9 bases not matched to a gene; V was cut back by 6 bases and J by 4 bases. The CDR3 has 15 residues. The CDR3 loop reads CASRPGTEKNQPQHF. Here the CDR3 DNA reads TGTGCCAGTAGGCCCGGGACAGAGAAAAATCAGCCCCAGCATTTT. Full variable domain (rest looked up from reference TRBV19 and TRBJ1-5): DGGITQSPKYLFRKEGQNVTLSCEQNLNHDAMYWYRQDPGQGLRLIYYSQIVNDFQKGDIAEGYSVSREKKESFPLTVTSAQKNPTAFYLCASRPGTEKNQPQHFGDGTRLSIL.

The gene calls are TRBV7-2 and TRBJ1-4; 7 nucleotides line up with TRBD1. Germline V gene data show CDR1 as SGHTA and CDR2 as FQGNSA. The CDR3 contains 15 residues. J gave up 3 bases and V 4 bases, and 5 bases lay outside the gene matches. CDR3 nucleotide sequence: TGTGCCAGCAGCTCTAAGACAGGGCCTAATGAAAAACTGTTTTTT. Encoded protein: CASSSKTGPNEKLFF.

This clone was counted a single time. The V call is TRBV5-6, the J call TRBJ2-3; 10 bases line up with TRBD2. In germline, CDR1 is SGHDT, CDR2 YYEEEE. CDR3 length: 19 residues. V shed 3 bases, J shed 0 bases, and the junction held 13 bases outside the gene matches. This CDR3 is CASSSQLAGSTMSTDTQYF. CDR3 nucleotide sequence: TGTGCCAGCAGCTCCCAACTAGCGGGGAGTACCATGAGCACAGATACGCAGTATTTT.

This rearrangement joins TRBV6-1 to TRBJ1-4; no firm D call. From germline, CDR1 is MNHNS and CDR2 SASEGT. CDR3 length: 15 residues. The V end lost 1 base, the J end lost 7 bases, and 13 bases lay between the germline ends. Here the CDR3 reads CASSEGGVLGEKLFF. The CDR3 nucleotides are TGTGCCAGCAGTGAAGGCGGGGTTCTTGGTGAAAAACTGTTTTTT.

The chain is built from TRBV7-5 and TRBJ1-2; the table assigns TRBD1, which was not confirmed against the DNA. TRBV7-5 is noted as a pseudogene. This CDR3 comprises 18 residues. CDR3 in amino acids: CVRSLKRGKTGGEYGYTF. CDR3 DNA: TGTGTCAGAAGCTTAAAAAGGGGAAAGACAGGGGGCGAATATGGCTACACCTTC.

V and J are TRBV2 and TRBJ2-5; 8 bases align to TRBD1. In germline, CDR1 is SNHLY, CDR2 FYNNEI. The trim removed 6 bases at V and 5 bases at J, leaving 2 bases unmatched. The CDR3 consists of 12 residues. In DNA, the CDR3 is TGTGCCAGCAGGACAGGGGTGGAGACCCAGTACTTC. This encodes CASRTGVETQYF.

V usage is TRBV30 and J usage is TRBJ1-2, with 9 positions matching TRBD1. The CDR3 spans 14 residues. Per germline, CDR1 GTSNPN and CDR2 SVGIG (reference sequence). V lost 4 bases and J lost 4; bases outside the gene matches: 7. Here the CDR3 reads CAWTRDRVAYGYTF. CDR3 DNA: TGTGCCTGGACCAGGGACAGGGTGGCCTATGGCTACACCTTC.

V and J are TRBV20-1 and TRBJ2-1, with 8 positions matching TRBD2. CDR3 length equals 13 residues. V lost 3 bases, J lost 8 bases, and 6 bases stayed unmatched. Per the germline V gene, CDR1 is DFQATT and CDR2 is SNEGSKA (reference sequence). The CDR3 loop reads CSASRGGAYEQFF. The CDR3 DNA follows: TGCAGTGCTAGTCGGGGGGGCGCATATGAGCAGTTCTTC.

The chain couples TRBV28 to TRBJ2-2, with a weak D call TRBD1 (5 bases). This CDR3 contains 11 residues. Germline V gene lookup returns CDR1 MDHEN and CDR2 SYDVKM. Trimming stripped 4 bases from V and 8 bases from J, with 5 bases between. DNA for the CDR3: TGTGCCAGCAGTTACAGGGGGGAGCTGTTTTTT. Translating gives CASSYRGELFF.

Worth noting for this clone: The junction shows a germline mismatch at one end, possibly a read error. This chain connects TRBV2 to TRBJ2-2; D may be TRBD1 (6 bases). The germline gives CDR1 SNHLY, CDR2 FYNNEI. This CDR3 contains 13 residues. CDR3 protein: CASNEQGNGELFF. Written as DNA, the CDR3 is TGTGCCAGCAATGAACAGGGTAACGGGGAGCTGTTTTTT.

V and J are TRBV7-9 and TRBJ2-1; a weak D match, TRBD1 (6 bases). Germline CDR1 reads SEHNR; CDR2 reads FQNEAQ (reference sequence). There are 15 residues in the CDR3. Trimming pared 5 bases from V and 7 bases from J, leaving 18 bases between. The CDR3 bases are TGTGCCAGCAGCCTGACAGGAGGCGGTCGGAATGAGCAGTTCTTC. Its translation is CASSLTGGGRNEQFF.

This chain links TRBV5-4 with TRBJ2-2; no firm D call. CDR1 is SGHNT, CDR2 YYREEE, per germline (reference sequence). The CDR3 totals 15 residues. Between the trimmed V and J ends, which lost 4 bases and 3 bases, there was a span of 13 bases. The CDR3: CASSPPGYDTGELFF. As DNA, the CDR3 is TGTGCCAGCAGCCCTCCGGGTTACGACACCGGGGAGCTGTTTTTT.

The chain has TRBV29-1 and TRBJ2-7; 7 bases map to TRBD1. Looked up from germline, CDR1 is SQVTM and CDR2 is ANQGSEA. Trimming removed 0 bases from V and 0 bases from J; junction bases left unmatched: 5. The CDR3 is 15 residues long. The CDR3 here is CSVEERTGPSYEQYF. The CDR3 DNA reads as TGCAGCGTTGAAGAGAGGACAGGCCCCTCCTACGAGCAGTACTTC.

The CDR3 DNA reads TGTGCCAGCAGACCCCAGGGGGCTGTCTATGGCTACACCTTC. Translating it yields CASRPQGAVYGYTF. The gene calls are TRBV28 and TRBJ1-2; 8 bases are shared with TRBD1. The CDR3 length is 14 residues. Unmatched junction bases numbered 7, after V lost 6 bases and J lost 4 bases. Germline CDR1 MDHEN, CDR2 SYDVKM.

The chain combines TRBV20-1 with TRBJ1-5, with a possible D match to TRBD1 (5 bases). The CDR3 sequence is 15 residues long. Germline V gives CDR1 DFQATT, CDR2 SNEGSKA (reference sequence). V gave up 3 bases and J gave up 0 bases, with 12 bases separating them. The CDR3 spells CSASGGLYSNQPQHF. The CDR3 region has the DNA TGCAGTGCTAGTGGGGGACTCTATAGCAATCAGCCCCAGCATTTT.